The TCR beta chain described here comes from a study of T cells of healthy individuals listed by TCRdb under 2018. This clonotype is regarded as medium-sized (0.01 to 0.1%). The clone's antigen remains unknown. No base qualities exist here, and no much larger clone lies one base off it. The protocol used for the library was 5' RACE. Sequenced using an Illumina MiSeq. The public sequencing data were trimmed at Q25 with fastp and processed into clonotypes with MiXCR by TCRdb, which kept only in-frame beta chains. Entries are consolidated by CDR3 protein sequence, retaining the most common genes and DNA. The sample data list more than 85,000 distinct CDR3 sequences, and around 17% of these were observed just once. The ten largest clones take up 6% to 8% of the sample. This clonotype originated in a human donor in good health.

The sequence in DNA is TGTGCCAGCAGCGTAGAAGCCCCCGGGGGAGCCTACAATGAGCAGTTCTTC. Protein translation: CASSVEAPGGAYNEQFF. The chain links TRBV9 with TRBJ2-1; the D gene is possibly TRBD2, with 6 bases matching. The V and J ends are trimmed by 0 bases and 2 bases, leaving 15 bases between them. The CDR3 contains 17 residues, cysteine and phenylalanine counted. Kept here is only the CDR3 DNA, which spans 51 bases and is read in frame from base 1. The germline V gene encodes CDR1 SGDLS and CDR2 YYNGEE.